One T cell receptor beta chain is described in this entry. The data originate from a study of shared clonotypes between healthy human individuals. TCRdb keeps only in-frame clones here, not all; method: immunoSEQ multiplex PCR. This table has around 1.9 million clones, roughly 91% appearing once. This CDR3 contains 11 residues. Terminally differentiated effector memory CD45RA+ cells were excluded by CCR7 positive selection of CD45RO-negative cells. Sequencing was done on a sample of naive CD8+ T cells from PBMCs. The chain links TRBV21-1 to TRBJ1-1. TRBV21-1 is a known pseudogene. The TCR originated in a young man in good health. Some clones in this sample may be carry-over from other donors' samples. The CDR3 bases are TGTATGTCCCTCCTTGGAACTGAAGCTTTCTTT. Translated, it gives CMSLLGTEAFF.